The TCR beta chain under discussion was sequenced for a study of CD8 T cells in ankylosing spondylitis. A remark on this clonotype: Its target is unknown.

Study-level results: The study identified a TCR beta motif of roughly eight highly homologous variants that appeared characteristic of ankylosing spondylitis blood.

V dropped 5 bases and J dropped 8 bases, with 16 bases sitting between them. Germline-derived CDR1 and CDR2 are SGHTA and FQGNSA. The CDR3 has 14 amino acids. Using its own MiXCR run on the 5' RACE reads, TCRdb lists one record per CDR3 protein. The data hold fewer than 450,000 distinct CDR3 sequences, with 17% observed a single time. The sequencing input was blood, either unsorted or a sorted T cell fraction (not recorded which). The V and J genes are TRBV7-2 and TRBJ2-1; the D gene could be TRBD1 or TRBD2 (6 bases each). This receptor was identified in a male donor with ankylosing spondylitis. CDR3 sequence (DNA): TGTGCCAGCAGCCCCCAAGGGGGGTACGATGAGCAGTTCTTC. Its translation is CASSPQGGYDEQFF.